The next 29 T cell receptor beta chains were all read from a single sample in a study of blood T cell repertoires in COVID-19 (dated by TCRdb to 2020 to 2021). The method behind the library was the immunoSEQ multiplex PCR assay. Entries here come from immuneACCESS through TCRdb and include only in-frame sequences with V and J called. Some clones fail to appear in such tables; in the studies checked, an unresolved V gene covers under half of the shortfall, and the cause of the remainder is unknown. In this sample the table shows approximately 480,000 clones, roughly 89% of which occur a single time. In total, the top ten clones hold roughly 0.9% of the sample. Sequenced input: peripheral blood. These receptors originate from a man between 18 and 35 years old with COVID-19, enrolled during active disease.

The chain uses TRBV7-9 and TRBJ2-7; possibly TRBD1 for D (6 bases). The CDR3 loop spans 15 amino acids. Germline-derived CDR1 and CDR2 are SEHNR and FQNEAQ (reference sequence). Trimming pared 5 bases from V and 6 bases from J, leaving 20 bases between. CDR3 DNA sequence: TGTGCCAGCAGCCCGGACAGCCAGTACGGGTCCGAGCAGTACTTC. Translated: CASSPDSQYGSEQYF.

The J gene is TRBJ2-5, the V gene TRBV5-1, with D unclear. V was shortened by 0 bases and J by 5 bases, with 11 bases between the two germline ends. The CDR3 runs to 14 residues. Germline CDR1 and CDR2: SGHRS and YFSETQ. In DNA, the CDR3 is TGCGCCAGCAGCTTGGAGTCGGTATTGGAGACCCAGTACTTC. As protein: CASSLESVLETQYF.

The J gene is TRBJ1-5, the V gene TRBV27, with D unresolved. The CDR3 contains 15 residues. The V gene lost 7 bases and the J gene lost 3 bases, with 16 bases spanning the gap. CDR1 and CDR2 from the germline V gene are MNHEY and SMNVEV (reference sequence). CDR3 bases: TGTGCCAGCATGACCAGGTACCGTTCCAATCAGCCCCAGCATTTT. It yields the protein CASMTRYRSNQPQHF.

The chain links TRBV19 to TRBJ1-5, with D unclear. V dropped 3 bases and J dropped 5 bases, with 11 bases sitting between them. The CDR3 runs 14 residues. CDR1 LNHDA and CDR2 SQIVND come from the germline V gene (reference sequence). The CDR3 reads CASSIYRGDQPQHF. In DNA, the CDR3 is TGTGCCAGTAGTATCTATCGCGGCGATCAGCCCCAGCATTTT. Full variable domain (rest looked up from reference TRBV19 and TRBJ1-5): DGGITQSPKYLFRKEGQNVTLSCEQNLNHDAMYWYRQDPGQGLRLIYYSQIVNDFQKGDIAEGYSVSREKKESFPLTVTSAQKNPTAFYLCASSIYRGDQPQHFGDGTRLSIL.

The chain links TRBV2 to TRBJ1-1; 10 bases are shared with TRBD1. Per germline, CDR1 SNHLY and CDR2 FYNNEI. The ends lost 0 bases at V and 11 bases at J; junction bases unmatched: 6. CDR3 length: 14 amino acids. CDR3 sequence: CASSEALTGGAAFF. The CDR3 region has the DNA TGTGCCAGCAGTGAAGCGCTGACAGGGGGCGCCGCTTTCTTT.

The gene calls are TRBV30 and TRBJ1-2; perhaps TRBD1 as D (6 bases). CDR1 is GTSNPN, CDR2 SVGIG, per germline (reference sequence). The CDR3 is made up of 13 amino acids. V was clipped by 8 bases and J by 2 bases, with 15 bases between them. The CDR3 DNA follows: TGTGCCACTTCAGGGGCGCAAAACTATGGCTACACCTTC. The encoded protein is CATSGAQNYGYTF.

The chain is built from TRBV2 and TRBJ2-2, with 8 bases that match TRBD1. V lost 6 bases to trimming and J lost 6 bases; unmatched junction nucleotides: 9. This CDR3 spans 15 amino acids. The germline CDR1 and CDR2 sequences are SNHLY and FYNNEI. The CDR3 DNA is TGTGCCAGCAGGGTAGGCCCGGGACAGGCCGGGGAGCTGTTTTTT. Its protein is CASRVGPGQAGELFF.

This rearrangement joins TRBV2 to TRBJ2-3; D not resolved. The V end was cut by 7 bases, the J end by 3 bases, with 11 bases between. This CDR3 comprises 13 residues. The V gene's germline CDR1 is SNHLY and CDR2 FYNNEI. Here the CDR3 reads CASTSGVTDTQYF. The CDR3 DNA is TGTGCCAGCACTTCGGGTGTAACAGATACGCAGTATTTT.

This clone has only a few counts. This rearrangement joins TRBV19 to TRBJ1-5, with 8 bases lining up with TRBD1. Germline V gene lookup returns CDR1 LNHDA and CDR2 SQIVND (reference sequence). The CDR3 is made up of 13 amino acids. Unmatched junction bases numbered 4, after V lost 5 bases and J lost 7 bases. CDR3 DNA sequence: TGTGCCAGTAGTGTGACAGGGGCGCAGCCCCAGCATTTT. The encoded protein is CASSVTGAQPQHF. Drawing the rest from reference TRBV19 and TRBJ1-5, the complete variable domain is DGGITQSPKYLFRKEGQNVTLSCEQNLNHDAMYWYRQDPGQGLRLIYYSQIVNDFQKGDIAEGYSVSREKKESFPLTVTSAQKNPTAFYLCASSVTGAQPQHFGDGTRLSIL.

This clone has only one observation. This chain uses TRBV7-8 with TRBJ2-2, with a tentative D call TRBD1 (6 bases). V dropped 3 bases and J dropped 6 bases, with 11 bases sitting between them. This CDR3 is built from 14 residues. Germline CDR1 is SGHVS and CDR2 is FQNEAQ. CDR3 region: CASSFYREPGELFF. DNA for the CDR3: TGTGCCAGCAGCTTTTACAGGGAGCCCGGGGAGCTGTTTTTT.

This clone was seen a single time. This chain links TRBV6-5 with TRBJ1-4; D is unclear. Trimming removed 7 bases at V and 7 bases at J, with 19 bases between. The CDR3 extends over 15 amino acids. Germline-derived CDR1 and CDR2 are MNHEY and SVGAGI. The CDR3 sequence is CASTGLGSEGEKLFF. CDR3 DNA sequence: TGTGCCAGCACCGGGCTGGGGTCCGAGGGTGAAAAACTGTTTTTT.

The chain recombines TRBV10-2 with TRBJ2-1; 10 bases are a match to TRBD2. The CDR3 loop spans 17 amino acids. Trimming at V came to 7 bases and at J to 4 bases, leaving 13 bases not matched to a gene. The germline V gene has CDR1 WSHSY and CDR2 SAAADI. The CDR3 DNA follows: TGCGCCAGCACCGGGACTAGCGAGCTTAGCTTTTACAATGAGCAGTTCTTC. Its protein product is CASTGTSELSFYNEQFF.

V is TRBV14 and J is TRBJ2-1; 11 positions agree with TRBD2. The V gene's germline CDR1 is SGHDN and CDR2 FVKESK. V shed 6 bases and J 6 bases; nucleotides not matched to a gene: 7. The CDR3 has 15 residues. The CDR3 loop reads CASRLAGGPFNEQFF. The CDR3 bases are TGTGCCAGCAGATTAGCGGGAGGGCCATTCAATGAGCAGTTCTTC.

The CDR3 DNA follows: TGTGCCACCGGACAGGGGCTAACCTACGAGCAGTACTTC. Amino acids: CATGQGLTYEQYF. The chain joins TRBV10-3 to TRBJ2-7; 9 nucleotides line up with TRBD1. CDR1 and CDR2 from the germline V gene are ENHRY and SYGVKD. There are 13 residues in the CDR3. V trimming: 10 bases; J trimming: 2 bases; junction bases outside the gene matches: 6.

This chain links TRBV4-1 with TRBJ2-6; 8 bases agree with TRBD1. The J segment lost 3 bases and the V segment lost 1 base, leaving 14 bases of the junction unmatched. The CDR3 covers 20 residues. The germline V gene encodes CDR1 MGHRA and CDR2 YSYEKL. The chain's CDR3 is CASSQVYTRTGHGGANVLTF. CDR3 nucleotide sequence: TGCGCCAGCAGCCAAGTATATACCAGGACAGGGCATGGTGGGGCCAACGTCCTGACTTTC.

The J gene is TRBJ1-1, the V gene TRBV9; 7 nucleotides agree with TRBD1. Germline loops: CDR1 SGDLS, CDR2 YYNGEE. This CDR3 region has 15 residues. V lost 4 bases to trimming and J lost 1 base; unmatched junction nucleotides: 7. The CDR3 DNA follows: TGTGCCAGCAGCCCGCGACAGGGCACGAACACTGAAGCTTTCTTT. Translation gives CASSPRQGTNTEAFF.

This rearrangement joins TRBV4-2 to TRBJ2-7, with TRBD2 matching 7 bases. This CDR3 has 16 amino acids. Germline CDR1 reads LGHNA; CDR2 reads YNFKEQ. With 1 base clipped from V and 2 bases from J, the junction kept 8 bases outside the gene matches. CDR3 coding DNA: TGTGCCAGCAGCCAAGGTGGGGTAGCGGGCACCTACGAGCAGTACTTC. Its protein is CASSQGGVAGTYEQYF.

This clone has just one count. The chain carries TRBV10-2 and TRBJ2-1; 8 bases map to TRBD2. Germline CDR1 WSHSY, CDR2 SAAADI. The V and J ends lost 4 bases and 7 bases, in that order; junction bases with no gene match: 15. This CDR3 is built from 17 residues. The CDR3 DNA sequence: TGCGCCAGCAGTGTGGTCACGCGGACTAGCCGCTTAAATGAGCAGTTCTTC. Protein product: CASSVVTRTSRLNEQFF.

This clone appeared a few times. The chain is built from TRBV3-1 (or the pseudogene TRBV3-2) and TRBJ1-1, with D unresolved. Germline V gives CDR1 LGHDT, CDR2 YNNKEL (reference sequence). V lost 1 base to trimming and J lost 10 bases, with 19 bases between them. There are 15 residues in the CDR3. The CDR3, as DNA: TGTGCCAGCAGCCAAGTGAAGGCTACTCGTACGGGAGCTTTCTTT. This sequence encodes CASSQVKATRTGAFF.

V and J are TRBV2 and TRBJ2-7; tentatively, D is TRBD2 (5 bases). The CDR3 sequence is 13 residues long. Germline loops: CDR1 SNHLY, CDR2 FYNNEI. With 7 bases removed from V and 9 bases from J, the gap between germline ends came to 19 bases. The CDR3 reads CASTGGRTVGQYF. CDR3 DNA: TGTGCCAGCACGGGCGGGCGCACCGTCGGGCAGTACTTC.

As DNA, the CDR3 is TGCGCCAGCAGAGGGGACAGGGTAATTGGCGAGCAGTACTTC. As protein: CASRGDRVIGEQYF. The chain links TRBV10-2 to TRBJ2-7; 9 bases align to TRBD1. The CDR3 sequence is 14 residues long. Germline values: CDR1 WSHSY, CDR2 SAAADI. The ends lost 6 bases at V and 6 bases at J; junction bases unmatched: 9.

The chain uses TRBV19 and TRBJ2-6; no firm D call. CDR1 and CDR2 (germline): LNHDA, SQIVND (reference sequence). There are 15 residues in the CDR3. The V end lost 3 bases, the J end lost 0 bases, and 6 bases lay between the germline ends. DNA of the CDR3: TGTGCCAGTAGTATCTTCAGCTCTGGGGCCAACGTCCTGACTTTC. This gives the protein CASSIFSSGANVLTF.

This chain uses TRBV2 with TRBJ2-2, with TRBD2 identical over 8 bases. Germline CDR1 SNHLY, CDR2 FYNNEI. The trim removed 5 bases at V and 0 bases at J, leaving 2 bases unmatched. This CDR3 is built from 15 residues. This CDR3 is CASSKGLANTGELFF. The CDR3 DNA reads TGTGCCAGCAGTAAGGGACTAGCGAACACCGGGGAGCTGTTTTTT.

The chain uses TRBV6-5 and TRBJ2-5; weak D call: TRBD1 (5 bases). The CDR3 has 11 amino acids. Trimming took off 9 bases at V and 5 bases at J, with 10 bases between the two ends. CDR1 MNHEY and CDR2 SVGAGI come from the germline V gene. CDR3 in DNA: TGTGCCAGTGGACAAGGGGAGACCCAGTACTTC. It translates to CASGQGETQYF.

This chain connects TRBV2 to TRBJ1-4, with 7 bases lining up with TRBD1. CDR3 length: 15 residues. V lost 7 bases and J lost 4; bases outside the gene matches: 9. CDR1 and CDR2 from the germline V gene are SNHLY and FYNNEI. The CDR3 loop is CASKGQPGGNEKLFF. CDR3 nucleotide sequence: TGTGCCAGCAAGGGACAGCCCGGGGGTAATGAAAAACTGTTTTTT.

The chain joins TRBV25-1 to TRBJ1-2, with 7 bases identical to TRBD1. CDR1 MGHDK and CDR2 SYGVNS come from the germline V gene. Germline trimming cut 4 bases from V and 4 bases from J; bases unmatched to any gene: 0. The CDR3 spans 12 residues. CDR3 in DNA: TGTGCCAGCAGTGGGACAGGCTATGGCTACACCTTC. Protein: CASSGTGYGYTF.

This chain joins TRBV18 and TRBJ2-7, with TRBD2 identical over 11 bases. The trim removed 6 bases at V and 5 bases at J, leaving 6 bases unmatched. The CDR3 contains 14 residues. Germline V gives CDR1 KGHSH, CDR2 LQKENI. CDR3 amino acids: CASSKTSGSHEQYF. The DNA for the CDR3 is TGTGCCAGCTCGAAAACTAGCGGGAGCCACGAGCAGTACTTC.

The genes are TRBV19 and TRBJ1-1, with 9 bases aligning to TRBD1. Trimming took 9 bases from V and 3 from J; bases not matched to a gene: 5. The CDR3 is 13 residues long. CDR1 is LNHDA and CDR2 is SQIVND in the germline V gene (reference sequence). CDR3 coding DNA: TGTGCCAGCCGGGACAGGGCTTACACTGAAGCTTTCTTT. Translation: CASRDRAYTEAFF.

CDR3 nucleotide sequence: TGTGCCAGCGGCCTAGGGGTAATACAAGAGACCCAGTACTTC. Its translation: CASGLGVIQETQYF. The rearrangement links TRBV2 to TRBJ2-5; possible D gene TRBD1, 5 bases. This CDR3 has 14 residues. Germline CDR1 reads SNHLY; CDR2 reads FYNNEI. V dropped 8 bases and J dropped 2 bases, with 15 bases sitting between them.